This T cell receptor (beta chain) originates from a study of STAT5B mutations in CD4+ large granular lymphocyte leukemia (dated by TCRdb to between 2022 and 2023). Concerning the study at large: Among the healthy controls, the CDR3 'QG' motif was associated with a particular HLA allele. Flow cytometry on FACSCanto II or FACSVerse showed that the purified fractions were more than 95% pure among lymphocytes. The study compared the TCRbeta repertoires of patients with CD4+ T-cell large granular lymphocyte leukemia against the TCRbeta repertoires of healthy blood donors. General findings and caveats noted by the study authors: Enrichment of TRBV06-family usage was observed among the top patient clones (8/27) relative to healthy controls (2/35). Compared with healthy CD4+ repertoires, CD4-sorted patient repertoires appeared more clonal, and this difference remained even after the putative leukemic clones were removed. The data were not HLA-matched, and the higher clonality in CD4+ T-LGLL than in CD8+ T-LGLL could be due to the relatively small sample size. Main leukemic clonotypes were private to each patient, although about a quarter of the main leukemic clonotypes were found at low frequency in the non-leukemic repertoires of other patients.

The immunoSEQ assay at survey resolution was applied to genomic DNA for sequencing of TCRbeta rearrangements. Per the source publication's procedure: In the TCR sequencing data, the lowest productive clonotype frequency that could be detected was 2.59 x 10-5. Analyses included only productive TCRbeta rearrangements, meaning complete and in-frame sequences. Sample clonality was computed as Simpson clonality in the immunoSEQ Analyzer version 3.0. Clones were grouped by frequency into very rare, small, medium, large (1-20%) or hyperexpanded (>20%) categories. OLGA 1.2.3 estimated generation probabilities, VDJtools produced V-gene circos plots, VDJdb was queried for specificities, and GLIPH identified CDR3 motifs. TCRdb provides this immuneACCESS table in a form limited to in-frame rearrangements. Some clones are lacking; in checked studies, under half of them reflect an unresolved V gene, and why the rest are absent is not known. From that table come the V and J calls and clone size; the DNA was used to work out D and trimming. The sample table lists 32,000 or so clones, approximately 79% of them with a count of one. Jointly, the top ten make up approximately 6.2% of the sample.

Comments on this clone: Its antigen target is currently unknown. Base-call qualities are not available, and no considerably larger clone is one nucleotide away.

V and J are truncated by 3 bases and 5 bases respectively, leaving an intervening sequence of 9 bases. For CDR1 and CDR2, the germline V gene lists ENHRY and SYGVKD. From its cysteine to its phenylalanine, the CDR3 spans 13 amino acids. Here the CDR3 DNA is all that survives: 39 bases in frame from base 1. The healthy controls were some 36 blood donors, and the buffy coats of these donors were supplied by the Finnish Red Cross blood service. All TCR-sequenced material derived from peripheral blood: patient blood samples and healthy donor buffy coats. Peripheral blood mononuclear cells were isolated by Ficoll-Hypaque gradient centrifugation. CD4+ cells were magnetically purified from the buffy coats of healthy controls. Genomic DNA was extracted using the Gentra Puregene Cell and Tissue kit, and a Qubit 2.0 fluorometer was used to quantify it.

The sequence is built from TRBV10-3 and TRBJ2-3; a tentative D call is TRBD2 (5 bases match). Sequencing used CD4+ T cells from blood buffy coats. This receptor was identified in a human donor in good health. The DNA sequence reads TGTGCCATCAGTGACCCGAGGGAAGATACGCAGTATTTT. Its protein product is CAISDPREDTQYF.